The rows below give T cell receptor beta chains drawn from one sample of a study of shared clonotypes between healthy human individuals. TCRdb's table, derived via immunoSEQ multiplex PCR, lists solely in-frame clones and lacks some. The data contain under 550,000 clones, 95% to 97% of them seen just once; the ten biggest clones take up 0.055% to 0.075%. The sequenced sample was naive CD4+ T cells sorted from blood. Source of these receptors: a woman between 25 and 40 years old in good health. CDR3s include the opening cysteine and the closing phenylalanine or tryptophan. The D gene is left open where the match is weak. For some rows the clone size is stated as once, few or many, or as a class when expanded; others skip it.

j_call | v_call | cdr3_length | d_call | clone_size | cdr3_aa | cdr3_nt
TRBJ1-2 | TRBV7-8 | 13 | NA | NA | CASSRKTAYGYTF | TGTGCCAGCAGCAGAAAGACAGCCTATGGCTACACCTTC
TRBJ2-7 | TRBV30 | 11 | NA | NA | CAWSRGYEQYF | TGTGCCTGGAGTAGAGGCTACGAGCAGTACTTC
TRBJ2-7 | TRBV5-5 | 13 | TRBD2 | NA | CASSILAGYEQYF | TGTGCCAGCAGCATACTAGCGGGGTACGAGCAGTACTTC
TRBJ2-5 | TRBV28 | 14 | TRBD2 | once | CASVESGRAGEQYF | TGTGCCAGCGTCGAGAGCGGGAGGGCCGGGGAGCAGTACTTC
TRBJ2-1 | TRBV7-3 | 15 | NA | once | CASSLKASLYNEQFF | TGTGCCAGCAGCTTAAAGGCGTCACTCTACAATGAGCAGTTCTTC
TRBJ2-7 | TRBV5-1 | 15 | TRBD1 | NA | CASSLAPQGSYEQYF | TGCGCCAGCAGCTTGGCCCCACAGGGGTCGTACGAGCAGTACTTC
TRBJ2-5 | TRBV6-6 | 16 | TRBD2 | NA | CASSPRTSGSGETQYF | TGTGCCAGCAGTCCCCGGACTAGCGGGAGTGGGGAGACCCAGTACTTC
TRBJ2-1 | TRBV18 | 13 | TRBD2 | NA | CASSQLAGNEQFF | TGTGCCAGCTCACAACTAGCGGGAAATGAGCAGTTCTTC
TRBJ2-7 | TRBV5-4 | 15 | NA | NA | CASSLALGSGYEQYF | TGTGCCAGCAGCTTGGCCCTAGGATCCGGCTACGAGCAGTACTTC
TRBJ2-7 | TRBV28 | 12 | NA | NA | CASGTAGYEQYF | TGTGCCAGCGGGACCGCGGGATACGAGCAGTACTTC
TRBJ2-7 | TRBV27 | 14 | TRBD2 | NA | CASSFTSGSNEQYF | TGTGCCAGCAGTTTTACTAGCGGGAGTAACGAGCAGTACTTC
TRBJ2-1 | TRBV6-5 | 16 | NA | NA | CASSYAGQGPDNEQFF | TGTGCCAGCAGTTACGCGGGGCAGGGACCTGACAATGAGCAGTTCTTC
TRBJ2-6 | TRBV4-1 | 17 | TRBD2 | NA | CASSRLAGPSGANVLTF | TGCGCCAGCAGCCGACTAGCGGGACCCTCTGGGGCCAACGTCCTGACTTTC
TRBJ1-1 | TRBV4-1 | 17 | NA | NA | CASSQVDPGRRNTEAFF | TGCGCCAGCAGCCAAGTCGACCCCGGTCGGAGGAACACTGAAGCTTTCTTT
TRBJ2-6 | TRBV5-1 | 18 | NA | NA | CASSLDGAQVGGANVLTF | TGCGCCAGCAGCTTGGATGGGGCGCAAGTTGGTGGGGCCAACGTCCTGACTTTC
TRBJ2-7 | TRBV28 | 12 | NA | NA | CASITGRHEQYF | TGTGCCAGCATTACAGGGAGGCACGAGCAGTACTTC